This record concerns one TCR beta chain sequence. The data were obtained in a study of blood T cell repertoires in COVID-19. The data were produced by immunoSEQ multiplex PCR, yet TCRdb's version contains in-frame clones alone and is incomplete. The repertoire consists of some 190,000 clones, with around 83% occurring once and the leading ten covering 20% to 25%. V lost 2 bases, J lost 1 base, and 8 bases lay in between. Looked up from germline, CDR1 is MNHEY and CDR2 is SVGEGT. The CDR3 has 14 amino acids. Sequencing was done on a sample of PBMCs or T cells enriched from blood (not recorded which). This sequence was found in a woman between 40 and 50 years old in a cohort exposed to, infected with or recovered from COVID-19 (not recorded which). The chain recombines TRBV6-2 or TRBV6-3 with TRBJ1-1; possible D gene TRBD1, 5 bases. CDR3 in amino acids: CASSYGASNTEAFF. The CDR3 nucleotides read TGTGCCAGCAGTTACGGGGCTTCGAACACTGAAGCTTTCTTT.